This T cell receptor (beta chain) was captured in a study of blood T cell repertoires in COVID-19. Study as a whole: Samples taken during acute and convalescent COVID-19 were collected in the United States, Italy and Spain. In each case, the material was cDNA or gDNA derived from T cells, B-cell-depleted T cells, or PBMCs.

In the study's own analysis: Estimates of nucleated cell counts were drawn from the amplification of reference gene primers. Measured with immunoSEQ multiplex PCR; TCRdb has only the in-frame clones, and not every one. V and J calls and clone size are given by that table; D and trimming were obtained from the DNA. Of 250,000 or so clones listed, around four fifths are singletons. CDR1 and CDR2 from the germline V gene are GTSNPN and SVGIG (reference sequence). CDR3 length equals 11 residues. Trimming pared 2 bases from V and 1 base from J, leaving 2 bases between. Sequencing was done on a sample of peripheral blood. The receptor's source is a woman aged 70-85 years with acute or convalescent COVID-19. The chain links TRBV30 to TRBJ1-2; D gene ambiguous. As DNA, the CDR3 is TGTGCCTGGAGTCTTAACTATGGCTACACCTTC. This encodes CAWSLNYGYTF.